This T cell receptor beta chain emerged from a study of T cell changes during pregnancy in multiple sclerosis. The protocol was immunoSEQ multiplex PCR, while the TCRdb copy is restricted to in-frame clones and leaves out a portion. The profile shows about 57,000 clones, 91% of them singletons. V was cut by 5 bases and J by 4 bases, with 21 bases left in between. This CDR3 contains 16 residues. Germline CDR1 and CDR2: SGHRS and YFSETQ. The chain joins TRBV5-1 to TRBJ2-5, with a tentative D call TRBD1 (6 bases). The TCR comes from a female donor in good health, enrolled as a control in a pregnancy study. The source was peripheral blood, collected after pregnancy. The CDR3 DNA reads TGCGCCAGCAGAAAACCGGGACACCCGGTTGGAGAGACCCAGTACTTC. Amino acid sequence: CASRKPGHPVGETQYF.